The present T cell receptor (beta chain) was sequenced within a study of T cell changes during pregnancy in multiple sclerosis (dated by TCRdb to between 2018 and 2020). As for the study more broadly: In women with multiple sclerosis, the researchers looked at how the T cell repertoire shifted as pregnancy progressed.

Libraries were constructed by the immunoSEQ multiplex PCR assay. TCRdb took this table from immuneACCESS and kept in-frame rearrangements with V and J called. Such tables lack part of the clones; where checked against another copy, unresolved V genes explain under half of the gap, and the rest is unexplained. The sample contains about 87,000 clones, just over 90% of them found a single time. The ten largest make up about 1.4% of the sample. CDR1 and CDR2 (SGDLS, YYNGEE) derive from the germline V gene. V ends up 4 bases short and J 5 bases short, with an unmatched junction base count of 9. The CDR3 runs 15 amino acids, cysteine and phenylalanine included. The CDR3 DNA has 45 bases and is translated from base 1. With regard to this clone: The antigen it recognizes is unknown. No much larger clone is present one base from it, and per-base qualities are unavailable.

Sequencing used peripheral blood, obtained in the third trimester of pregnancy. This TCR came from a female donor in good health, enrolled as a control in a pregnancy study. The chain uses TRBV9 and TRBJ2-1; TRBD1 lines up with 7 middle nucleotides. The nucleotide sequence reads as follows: TGTGCCAGCAGCACCAACGACAGGGAACACAATGAGCAGTTCTTC. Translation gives CASSTNDREHNEQFF.